This T cell receptor (beta chain) was captured by sequencing in a study of read filtering for tumor transcriptome and immune sequencing. Molecular barcoded adaptors covering alpha/delta and beta/gamma chains were used on approximately 400 ng RNA. Via MiXCR, TCRdb re-called the reads, giving one row per CDR3 protein. The table includes more than 100,000 distinct CDR3 sequences, 13% detected once. This CDR3 comprises 15 residues. Germline CDR1 is SSHAT and CDR2 is FNYEAQ (reference sequence). Study-wide results and limits: IR-seq and RNA-seq agreed better without single-read clonotypes.

Turning to this clonotype: Its antigen is unknown. The junction departs from the called germline gene at one end, perhaps through a read error.

This clonotype was sampled from a donor aged 40 or older with multiple myeloma. The specimen was a population of CD138-negative cells sorted from bone marrow. The gene calls are TRBV7-7 and TRBJ2-2, with D perhaps matching TRBD1 or TRBD2 (5 bases each). CDR3 sequence reads: CASSPYAGSTGELLF. DNA for the CDR3: TGTGCCAGCAGCCCCTACGCAGGGAGCACCGGGGAGCTGCTTTTT.